The following is a T cell receptor beta chain sequence with its context. Its target is not known. The sample is drawn from a study of graft-versus-host responses after intestinal transplantation. Study background: Transplantation in recipients was multivisceral, liver-intestinal, or isolated intestinal. The recipients all started with anti-thymocyte globulin induction and then took tacrolimus and steroids for around three years.

Trimming removed 2 bases from V and 3 bases from J, with 17 bases in between. This CDR3 is 17 amino acids long. The V gene's germline CDR1 is LNHDA and CDR2 SQIVND (reference sequence). Method: immunoSEQ multiplex PCR; TCRdb's copy keeps in-frame clones and lacks some. Here the sample spans approximately 130,000 clones, around nine tenths being singletons. Findings and limits, study-wide: Peak levels of circulating GvH clones tracked with early post-transplant HvG declines. High graft-versus-host to host-versus-graft clonal ratios were seen in allografts of patients with graft-donor T cell macrochimerism.

This TCR was sampled from a human donor who received an intestinal transplant. The sample in question was unstimulated CD4+ T cells sorted from spleen or lymph node cells, obtained before intestinal transplant. The V gene is TRBV19, the J gene TRBJ1-5, with D perhaps TRBD1 (6 bases). The DNA of the CDR3 is TGTGCCAGTAGTATATCGAGGGGGGTTACCCACAATCAGCCCCAGCATTTT. The encoded protein is CASSISRGVTHNQPQHF.